These 21 T cell receptor beta chains share one sample of origin, sequenced in a study of blood T cell repertoires in COVID-19. Generated by immunoSEQ multiplex PCR, the TCRdb table keeps only in-frame clones and is missing some. The sample lists 270,000 or so clones, over 75% occurring once. The sample consisted of peripheral blood. The receptor set was obtained from a human donor in a cohort sampled during active COVID-19.

The CDR3 protein is CASSPSNDRDRMTETQYF. The CDR3 DNA reads TGTGCCAGCAGTCCCTCGAATGACAGGGACAGGATGACAGAGACCCAGTACTTC. V is TRBV27 and J is TRBJ2-5, with 8 bases matching TRBD1. V gave up 5 bases and J gave up 4 bases; unmatched junction bases: 18. Per germline, CDR1 MNHEY and CDR2 SMNVEV (reference sequence). This CDR3 is 18 amino acids long.

The rearrangement joins TRBV7-3 to TRBJ2-5; D is possibly TRBD2 (5 bases). CDR1 is SGHTA and CDR2 is FQGTGA in the germline V gene. V lost 3 bases and J lost 2, with 13 bases in between. The CDR3 covers 15 residues. This CDR3 is CASSFRARGQETQYF. Written as DNA, the CDR3 is TGTGCCAGCAGCTTTAGGGCCCGGGGTCAAGAGACCCAGTACTTC.

The chain couples TRBV10-2 to TRBJ1-3; D is possibly TRBD1 (6 bases). CDR1 and CDR2 from the germline V gene are WSHSY and SAAADI. Deletions cut 6 bases from V and 1 base from J, with 13 bases between. CDR3 length: 15 amino acids. The CDR3 spells CASRGPGTSGNTIYF. The CDR3 DNA reads as TGCGCCAGCAGGGGCCCGGGGACATCTGGAAACACCATATATTTT.

The CDR3 sequence is CASSFRRMDTEAFF. DNA for the CDR3: TGTGCCAGCAGTTTTCGGCGGATGGATACTGAAGCTTTCTTT. V and J are TRBV27 and TRBJ1-1; D unclear. The V gene lost 3 bases and the J gene lost 5 bases, with 13 bases spanning the gap. CDR1 and CDR2 from the germline V gene are MNHEY and SMNVEV (reference sequence). This CDR3 has 14 residues.

This clone was seen a handful of times. The chain carries TRBV7-9 and TRBJ2-1; 12 bases agree with TRBD2. Trimming took 8 bases from V and 0 from J; bases not matched to a gene: 14. Germline V CDR1 and CDR2: SEHNR, FQNEAQ (reference sequence). The CDR3 is 19 residues long. CDR3 sequence: CASCPTGTSGWSSYNEQFF. In nucleotides, the CDR3 is TGTGCCAGCTGCCCCACCGGGACTAGCGGGTGGAGCTCCTACAATGAGCAGTTCTTC.

The table lists this clone with a few counts. The chain recombines TRBV4-1 with TRBJ2-3; 7 bases agree with TRBD2. The CDR3 is 16 amino acids. Germline V gives CDR1 MGHRA, CDR2 YSYEKL. Trimming cost V 4 bases and J 6 bases; bases outside gene matches: 13. In DNA, the CDR3 is TGCGCCAGCAGCCGGGTAGGGGACTATACGAAGGATACGCAGTATTTT. Protein product: CASSRVGDYTKDTQYF.

The chain couples TRBV4-1 to TRBJ2-3; TRBD1 is a possible D gene (5 bases). V was cut by 4 bases and J by 11 bases, with 13 bases left in between. The CDR3 spans 12 residues. Germline values: CDR1 MGHRA, CDR2 YSYEKL. DNA of the CDR3: TGCGCCAGCAGCCGTGAGCAGGGTAGGCAGTATTTT. It is translated as CASSREQGRQYF.

A few counts support this clone. V usage is TRBV24-1 and J usage is TRBJ2-3; 7 nucleotides match TRBD2. The CDR3 loop spans 14 amino acids. Germline CDR1 reads KGHDR; CDR2 reads SFDVKD. The junction had 10 bases not matched to a gene; V was cut back by 12 bases and J by 2 bases. CDR3 sequence reads: CASASGIVTDTQYF. For the CDR3, the DNA is TGTGCCTCCGCAAGCGGGATTGTCACAGATACGCAGTATTTT.

V gene TRBV2 combines with J gene TRBJ2-6; 10 bases match TRBD1. This CDR3 has 16 amino acids. Germline V gene lookup returns CDR1 SNHLY and CDR2 FYNNEI. V lost 10 bases, J lost 2 bases, and 8 bases stayed unmatched. CDR3 bases: TGTGCCACTGGGACAGGGGTGAACGCTGGGGCCAACGTCCTGACTTTC. Translated, it gives CATGTGVNAGANVLTF.

The chain recombines TRBV29-1 with TRBJ1-5; D ambiguous. The CDR3 loop spans 13 amino acids. Trimming took 7 bases from V and 10 from J, leaving 20 bases between them. Looked up from germline, CDR1 is SQVTM and CDR2 is ANQGSEA. CDR3 in DNA: TGCAGCGGTAACCGGGGAAAAATCAGTCCCCAGCATTTT. Translating gives CSGNRGKISPQHF.

Comments on this clone: The junction departs from germline at one end; a sequencing error may be responsible. The chain is built from TRBV7-7 and TRBJ1-3, with no clear D. From germline, CDR1 is SSHAT and CDR2 FNYEAQ (reference sequence). CDR3 length: 11 amino acids. CDR3 sequence reads: CASSSGNTIYF. The CDR3 DNA reads TGTGCTAGCAGCTCGGGAAACACCATATATTTT.

The chain has TRBV10-3 and TRBJ2-1; 10 positions match TRBD2. V lost 4 bases and J lost 7; bases outside the gene matches: 4. This CDR3 has 14 residues. The V gene's germline CDR1 is ENHRY and CDR2 SYGVKD. The CDR3 bases are TGTGCCATCAGTGCTAGCGGGAGTATAAATGAGCAGTTCTTC. It yields the protein CAISASGSINEQFF.

CDR3 sequence reads: CASSDPGQYYEQYF. The DNA for the CDR3 is TGTGCCAGCAGCGATCCGGGACAATACTACGAGCAGTACTTC. V gene TRBV5-6 combines with J gene TRBJ2-7, with a possible D match to TRBD1 (6 bases). The CDR3 extends over 14 amino acids. Trimming cost V 4 bases and J 3 bases, with 14 bases left between them. Germline assignment: CDR1 SGHDT and CDR2 YYEEEE. Full variable domain (rest looked up from reference TRBV5-6 and TRBJ2-7): DAGVTQSPTHLIKTRGQQVTLRCSPKSGHDTVSWYQQALGQGPQFIFQYYEEEERQRGNFPDRFSGHQFPNYSSELNVNALLLGDSALYLCASSDPGQYYEQYFGPGTRLTVT.

The chain links TRBV24-1 to TRBJ2-3; 10 bases align to TRBD1. The germline V gene has CDR1 KGHDR and CDR2 SFDVKD. The CDR3 covers 13 residues. The V and J ends lost 9 bases and 2 bases, in that order; junction bases with no gene match: 1. The CDR3 is CATGTGVTDTQYF. CDR3 nucleotide sequence: TGTGCCACCGGGACAGGGGTCACAGATACGCAGTATTTT.

This sequence joins TRBV27 and TRBJ1-1; D is uncertain. CDR1 MNHEY and CDR2 SMNVEV come from the germline V gene (reference sequence). V was cut by 3 bases and J by 6 bases, with 11 bases left in between. CDR3 length: 13 residues. The CDR3 nucleotides read TGTGCCAGCAGTTTCGTCGGTAGCCCTGAAGCTTTCTTT. Protein sequence: CASSFVGSPEAFF.

This chain links TRBV28 with TRBJ2-3; D is unclear. Trimming removed 4 bases from V and 5 bases from J, with 13 bases in between. This CDR3 has 14 amino acids. From germline, CDR1 is MDHEN and CDR2 SYDVKM. The CDR3: CASSSAQVLDTQYF. CDR3 nucleotide sequence: TGTGCCAGCAGTTCAGCCCAGGTTTTAGATACGCAGTATTTT.

V and J are TRBV19 and TRBJ1-4, with D possibly matching TRBD1 (6 bases). V was clipped by 5 bases and J by 0 bases, with 16 bases between them. This CDR3 comprises 17 residues. CDR1 is LNHDA and CDR2 is SQIVND in the germline V gene (reference sequence). The CDR3, as DNA: TGTGCCAGTAGTCTAAACAGGGCCCCCTCAACTAATGAAAAACTGTTTTTT. It codes for CASSLNRAPSTNEKLFF.

The rearrangement joins TRBV27 to TRBJ2-6, with D perhaps matching TRBD1 (6 bases). This CDR3 has 15 residues. CDR1 is MNHEY and CDR2 is SMNVEV in the germline V gene (reference sequence). V was trimmed by 7 bases and J by 1 base, leaving 11 bases between them. The CDR3 DNA follows: TGTGCCAGCAAACCAACAGGGTCTGGGGCCAACGTCCTGACTTTC. It yields the protein CASKPTGSGANVLTF.

This rearrangement joins TRBV21-1 to TRBJ2-1; no DNA check was done on the table's D call, TRBD2. TRBV21-1 corresponds to a pseudogene. The CDR3 runs 13 residues. CDR3 bases: TGTGCCAGCAGCAGCTGTGGGGGGGATGAGCAGTTCTTC. It translates to CASSSCGGDEQFF.

This clone was counted a single time. The CDR3 protein is CASSIPGQETQYF. The CDR3 nucleotides read TGTGCCAGCAGCATACCGGGCCAAGAGACCCAGTACTTC. The rearrangement uses TRBV7-2 and TRBJ2-5; D gene uncertain. Trimming removed 5 bases at V and 1 base at J, with 8 bases between. Germline CDR1 and CDR2: SGHTA and FQGNSA. CDR3 length equals 13 residues.

DNA for the CDR3: TGTGCCAGCAGCCACCGCGGGGAGGGCGAGGGGAACTATGGCTACACCTTC. As protein: CASSHRGEGEGNYGYTF. This rearrangement joins TRBV28 to TRBJ1-2; D perhaps matches TRBD1 (5 bases). The germline V gene has CDR1 MDHEN and CDR2 SYDVKM. The CDR3 is made up of 17 amino acids. Trimming cost V 6 bases and J 2 bases, with 22 bases left between them.